The 2 T cell receptor beta chains presented below share a single source sample, sequenced in a study of OX40 agonist ivuxolimab in advanced cancers. Libraries were constructed by the immunoSEQ multiplex PCR assay. Here the immuneACCESS table is served through TCRdb, limited to in-frame sequences with V and J called. Missing clones are a known gap in these copies; in checked studies unresolved V genes cover under half, and the rest lacks a known reason. The sample table shows 100,000 or so clones, and roughly nine tenths are seen once. The ten largest clones take up about 0.31% of the sample. Material: CD4+ or CD8+ T cells sorted from blood, obtained in a trial of the OX40 agonist ivuxolimab. The receptor source for this set is an adult with an advanced solid tumor such as melanoma, head and neck, liver or kidney cancer.

This chain joins TRBV5-6 and TRBJ2-1; the D gene is possibly TRBD2 (6 bases). The germline gives CDR1 SGHDT, CDR2 YYEEEE. The length of the CDR3 is 14 residues. Trimming stripped 0 bases from V and 5 bases from J, with 9 bases between. CDR3 protein: CASSLGLANNEQFF. The CDR3 nucleotides are TGTGCCAGCAGCTTGGGTCTAGCGAACAATGAGCAGTTCTTC.

The CDR3 nucleotides read TGTGCCAGCAGCCCCTGGGACAAGCCCTACGAGCAGTACTTC. It is translated as CASSPWDKPYEQYF. The chain recombines TRBV7-8 with TRBJ2-7; D may be TRBD1 (6 bases). Germline loops: CDR1 SGHVS, CDR2 FQNEAQ. V lost 5 bases to trimming and J lost 2 bases, with 13 bases between them. The length of the CDR3 is 14 residues. Together with reference TRBV7-8 and TRBJ2-7, the CDR3 gives the full variable domain: GAGVSQSPRYKVAKRGQDVALRCDPISGHVSLFWYQQALGQGPEFLTYFQNEAQLDKSGLPSDRFFAERPEGSVSTLKIQRTQQEDSAVYLCASSPWDKPYEQYFGPGTRLTVT.